This TCR beta chain was recorded in a study of cytomegalovirus exposure and HLA in healthy donors. The repertoire was sequenced with immunoSEQ multiplex PCR; TCRdb's copy has only in-frame clones and lacks some. The table records about 120,000 clones, roughly 90% of them present only once. Trimming removed 1 base from V and 5 bases from J; junction bases left unmatched: 1. The CDR3 length is 15 residues. Germline V gene lookup returns CDR1 KGHSH and CDR2 LQKENI. As to this clone: As yet, its antigen is unknown.

Whole-study findings and limits: Accounts indicate the classifier identified cytomegalovirus status with strong specificity and sensitivity. The study designated around 150 TCR beta chains cytomegalovirus-associated. Later, an analysis found that TCR clusters from the first cohort tended to co-occur in the 90 to 150 validation repertoires. Most TCR sequences were seen very rarely across donors, but some public TCRs occurred in many.

This clonotype was obtained from a woman aged 18-30 years in good health and CMV-seropositive. Sequencing used PBMCs. This chain uses TRBV18 with TRBJ1-4; 10 nucleotides line up with TRBD1. The CDR3 protein is CASSPQGQGNEKLFF. DNA of the CDR3: TGTGCCAGCTCACCACAGGGACAGGGGAATGAAAAACTGTTTTTT.